This is a list of T cell receptor beta chains from one sample in a study of OX40 agonist ivuxolimab in advanced cancers. This table comes from immunoSEQ multiplex PCR, and its TCRdb copy is limited to in-frame clones, with some not included. The sample has some 11,000 clones, less than 90% seen once. Sequenced here: CD4+ or CD8+ T cells sorted from blood, sampled in a trial of the OX40 agonist ivuxolimab. These receptors originate from an adult with an advanced solid tumor such as melanoma, head and neck, liver or kidney cancer. Each CDR3 is given with its conserved first and last residue. Each record gives: clone size, J gene, D gene, V gene, CDR3 DNA, CDR3 protein. D genes are given only for firm matches. Size is omitted from some rows. Given values are once, few, many or a class for expanded clones.

clone size: .; J gene: TRBJ2-1; D gene: TRBD2; V gene: TRBV7-9; CDR3 DNA: TGTGCCAGCAGCACACCGGGACTAGCGGGCTATGAGCAGTTCTTC; CDR3 protein: CASSTPGLAGYEQFF
clone size: .; J gene: TRBJ1-1; D gene: .; V gene: TRBV6-5; CDR3 DNA: TGTGCCAGCAGTGAAGCTTTCTTT; CDR3 protein: CASSEAFF
clone size: .; J gene: TRBJ1-1; D gene: .; V gene: TRBV20-1; CDR3 DNA: TGCAGTGCTAGGAAAAGCACTGAAGCTTTCTTT; CDR3 protein: CSARKSTEAFF
clone size: .; J gene: TRBJ1-2; D gene: .; V gene: TRBV6-1; CDR3 DNA: TGTGCCAGCAGTGCCATACAGGGCAGTGGCTACACCTTC; CDR3 protein: CASSAIQGSGYTF
clone size: .; J gene: TRBJ2-3; D gene: .; V gene: TRBV6-5; CDR3 DNA: TGTGCCAGCAGTTACCTTGGACCGACCACAGATACGCAGTATTTT; CDR3 protein: CASSYLGPTTDTQYF
clone size: .; J gene: TRBJ2-3; D gene: TRBD2; V gene: TRBV7-9; CDR3 DNA: TGTGCCAGCAGCTTAGCGAGGTCGGCAGCGGGGGGGCAAACAGATACGCAGTATTTT; CDR3 protein: CASSLARSAAGGQTDTQYF
clone size: .; J gene: TRBJ2-1; D gene: TRBD2; V gene: TRBV6-5; CDR3 DNA: TGTGCCAGCAGTGCCACTAGCGCCTCCTACAATGAGCAGTTCTTC; CDR3 protein: CASSATSASYNEQFF
clone size: .; J gene: TRBJ2-5; D gene: .; V gene: TRBV6-5; CDR3 DNA: TGTGCCAGCAGTTATTTCGGGCCCCAAGAGACCCAGTACTTC; CDR3 protein: CASSYFGPQETQYF
clone size: .; J gene: TRBJ1-3; D gene: .; V gene: TRBV7-8; CDR3 DNA: TGTGCCAGCAGCTCAGGCCTGAGCTCTGGAAACACCATATATTTT; CDR3 protein: CASSSGLSSGNTIYF
clone size: once; J gene: TRBJ2-7; D gene: .; V gene: TRBV28; CDR3 DNA: TGTGCCACCTGCCCGGGGGCCTACGAGCAGTACTTC; CDR3 protein: CATCPGAYEQYF
clone size: .; J gene: TRBJ2-1; D gene: TRBD1; V gene: TRBV6-1; CDR3 DNA: TGTGCCAGCAGTGTCGTGGGTTGGGACAGATCCCACAATGAGCAGTTCTTC; CDR3 protein: CASSVVGWDRSHNEQFF
clone size: medium-sized; J gene: TRBJ1-5; D gene: .; V gene: TRBV12-5; CDR3 DNA: TGTGCTAGTGCCCGGGACGAAAATCAGCCCCAGCATTTT; CDR3 protein: CASARDENQPQHF
clone size: large; J gene: TRBJ1-4; D gene: .; V gene: TRBV4-2; CDR3 DNA: TGTGCCAGCAGCCCCCTGGGTGAAAAACTGTTTTTT; CDR3 protein: CASSPLGEKLFF
clone size: .; J gene: TRBJ2-3; D gene: .; V gene: TRBV5-4; CDR3 DNA: TGTGCCAGCTCGAGTAGCACAGATACGCAGTATTTT; CDR3 protein: CASSSSTDTQYF
clone size: .; J gene: TRBJ2-4; D gene: TRBD2; V gene: TRBV7-7; CDR3 DNA: TGTGCTAGCAGCTTAGAGGCTAGCGGGACGGCCAAAAACATTCAGTACTTC; CDR3 protein: CASSLEASGTAKNIQYF
clone size: .; J gene: TRBJ1-1; D gene: .; V gene: TRBV6-1; CDR3 DNA: TGTGCCAGCAATCCGACGGGGAACACTGAAGCTTTCTTT; CDR3 protein: CASNPTGNTEAFF
clone size: .; J gene: TRBJ2-1; D gene: .; V gene: TRBV15; CDR3 DNA: TGTGCCACCAGCAGAGTTCTAGCAGGGAAAGAGCAGTTCTTC; CDR3 protein: CATSRVLAGKEQFF
clone size: once; J gene: TRBJ2-3; D gene: TRBD2; V gene: TRBV14; CDR3 DNA: TGTGCCAGCAGCCCGCTCGTGGGGGAGGGAGGCACAGATACGCAGTATTTT; CDR3 protein: CASSPLVGEGGTDTQYF
clone size: medium-sized; J gene: TRBJ2-2; D gene: .; V gene: TRBV7-8; CDR3 DNA: TGTGCCAGCAGCATAACAGGGTCGGAGAACACCGGGGAGCTGTTTTTT; CDR3 protein: CASSITGSENTGELFF
clone size: .; J gene: TRBJ2-3; D gene: TRBD2; V gene: TRBV29-1; CDR3 DNA: TGCAGCGTGGAATCTAGCGGGGAGCGCACAGATACGCAGTATTTT; CDR3 protein: CSVESSGERTDTQYF
clone size: .; J gene: TRBJ2-1; D gene: .; V gene: TRBV7-9; CDR3 DNA: TGTGCCAGCAGCTTAGCGGGGGGAACTTTTAATGAGCAGTTCTTC; CDR3 protein: CASSLAGGTFNEQFF
clone size: few; J gene: TRBJ2-7; D gene: .; V gene: TRBV6-5; CDR3 DNA: TGTGCCAGCAGCGTCGGCGAGACGTACGAGCAGTACTTC; CDR3 protein: CASSVGETYEQYF
clone size: once; J gene: TRBJ2-7; D gene: TRBD2; V gene: TRBV5-6; CDR3 DNA: TGTGCCAGCAGCTTTACTAGCGAGTACGAGCAGTACTTC; CDR3 protein: CASSFTSEYEQYF
clone size: few; J gene: TRBJ2-1; D gene: TRBD2; V gene: TRBV7-9; CDR3 DNA: TGTGCCAGCAGCTTAAGAGCGGGAGGGCCTTGGAATGAGCAGTTCTTC; CDR3 protein: CASSLRAGGPWNEQFF
clone size: .; J gene: TRBJ2-1; D gene: TRBD2; V gene: TRBV7-9; CDR3 DNA: TGTGCCAGCACCCAAAGCGGGAGTCCTTCGTCCAATGAGCAGTTCTTC; CDR3 protein: CASTQSGSPSSNEQFF
clone size: .; J gene: TRBJ2-3; D gene: .; V gene: TRBV5-1; CDR3 DNA: TGCGCCAGCAGCTTGGGGGGCCCCCCCACAGATACGCAGTATTTT; CDR3 protein: CASSLGGPPTDTQYF
clone size: .; J gene: TRBJ2-2; D gene: TRBD2; V gene: TRBV7-9; CDR3 DNA: TGTGCCAGCACCCCGCTGGCGGGGGTTAACACCGGGGAGCTGTTTTTT; CDR3 protein: CASTPLAGVNTGELFF
clone size: once; J gene: TRBJ2-5; D gene: .; V gene: TRBV11-2; CDR3 DNA: TGTGCCAGCAGCTTAGCGCCCAGGCAAGAGACCCAGTACTTC; CDR3 protein: CASSLAPRQETQYF
clone size: .; J gene: TRBJ1-1; D gene: .; V gene: TRBV23-1; CDR3 DNA: TGCGCCAGCCCACCCGGAGGTGACCTCCCTGAAGCTTTCTTT; CDR3 protein: CASPPGGDLPEAFF
clone size: .; J gene: TRBJ1-4; D gene: .; V gene: TRBV10-3; CDR3 DNA: TGTGCCATCAGTGACCCAACTAATGAAAAACTGTTTTTT; CDR3 protein: CAISDPTNEKLFF
clone size: .; J gene: TRBJ1-4; D gene: .; V gene: TRBV5-8; CDR3 DNA: TGTGCCAGCAGCAAGGGACTTGGGGGCTTGAATGAAAAACTGTTTTTT; CDR3 protein: CASSKGLGGLNEKLFF
clone size: .; J gene: TRBJ2-7; D gene: .; V gene: TRBV19; CDR3 DNA: TGTGCCAGTAGTATAGCCGGGGCCTGGAACGAGCAGTACTTC; CDR3 protein: CASSIAGAWNEQYF
clone size: once; J gene: TRBJ2-3; D gene: .; V gene: TRBV5-6; CDR3 DNA: TGTGCCAGCAGCTTGACAGTTAGCACAGATACGCAGTATTTT; CDR3 protein: CASSLTVSTDTQYF
clone size: .; J gene: TRBJ2-1; D gene: .; V gene: TRBV2; CDR3 DNA: TGTGCCAGCCCCCTAGGGAGCTCCTACAATGAGCAGTTCTTC; CDR3 protein: CASPLGSSYNEQFF
clone size: .; J gene: TRBJ1-2; D gene: .; V gene: TRBV6-1; CDR3 DNA: TGTGCCAGCAGTGAGAACGAAAACTATGGCTACACCTTC; CDR3 protein: CASSENENYGYTF
clone size: .; J gene: TRBJ2-3; D gene: TRBD2; V gene: TRBV7-9; CDR3 DNA: TGTGCCAGCAGCTTATCACGGACTAGCGAGGGGCCAGATACGCAGTATTTT; CDR3 protein: CASSLSRTSEGPDTQYF
clone size: .; J gene: TRBJ1-4; D gene: .; V gene: TRBV30; CDR3 DNA: TGTGCCTGGAGACGACAGTCTTCAAATGAAAAACTGTTTTTT; CDR3 protein: CAWRRQSSNEKLFF
clone size: .; J gene: TRBJ1-6; D gene: TRBD1; V gene: TRBV10-2; CDR3 DNA: TGCGCCAGCAGCCCGACAGGGGAGGGGTCACCCCTCCACTTT; CDR3 protein: CASSPTGEGSPLHF
clone size: .; J gene: TRBJ2-7; D gene: .; V gene: TRBV29-1; CDR3 DNA: TGCAGCGTTGAAGGGGGGGCTCACGACTACGAGCAGTACTTC; CDR3 protein: CSVEGGAHDYEQYF
clone size: .; J gene: TRBJ1-2; D gene: .; V gene: TRBV1; CDR3 DNA: TGCACCAGCAGTGAATGTTGTGTGCGAAAGACCTATGGCTACACCTTC; CDR3 protein: CTSSECCVRKTYGYTF
clone size: .; J gene: TRBJ1-1; D gene: .; V gene: TRBV15; CDR3 DNA: TGTGCCACCAGCTTCCCCAGCGGGGGTAGCACTGAAGCTTTCTTT; CDR3 protein: CATSFPSGGSTEAFF
clone size: .; J gene: TRBJ2-5; D gene: .; V gene: TRBV7-2; CDR3 DNA: TGTGCCAGCAGCTTAGGGACCCAGTACTTC; CDR3 protein: CASSLGTQYF
clone size: .; J gene: TRBJ1-2; D gene: .; V gene: TRBV5-1; CDR3 DNA: TGCGCCAGCAGCTTGATCGACGTACTTTCAGACGGCTACACCTTC; CDR3 protein: CASSLIDVLSDGYTF
clone size: .; J gene: TRBJ2-3; D gene: .; V gene: TRBV9; CDR3 DNA: TGTGCCAGCAGCGCCCCTGGAGGGACTAGCACAGATACGCAGTATTTT; CDR3 protein: CASSAPGGTSTDTQYF
clone size: medium-sized; J gene: TRBJ2-1; D gene: .; V gene: TRBV4-1; CDR3 DNA: TGCGCCAGCAGTGGAGCTGGGTCCTACAATGAGCAGTTCTTC; CDR3 protein: CASSGAGSYNEQFF
clone size: .; J gene: TRBJ2-3; D gene: .; V gene: TRBV9; CDR3 DNA: TGTGCCAGCAGCGGACAGACAGATACGCAGTATTTT; CDR3 protein: CASSGQTDTQYF
clone size: .; J gene: TRBJ2-7; D gene: TRBD2; V gene: TRBV29-1; CDR3 DNA: TGCAGCGCCCAAACTAGCGGGAGGCCGAATCCCTACGAGCAGTACTTC; CDR3 protein: CSAQTSGRPNPYEQYF
clone size: .; J gene: TRBJ2-7; D gene: .; V gene: TRBV27; CDR3 DNA: TGTGCCAGCAGGGGGCTATCGTCCTACGAGCAGTACTTC; CDR3 protein: CASRGLSSYEQYF
clone size: .; J gene: TRBJ2-5; D gene: .; V gene: TRBV6-1; CDR3 DNA: TGTGCCAGCAGTGAGGGACCTGCCCAAGAGACCCAGTACTTC; CDR3 protein: CASSEGPAQETQYF
clone size: .; J gene: TRBJ2-7; D gene: TRBD2; V gene: TRBV4-2; CDR3 DNA: TGTGCCAGCAGCCAAGAAGTAGCGGGAGTAGGATTGGGGTACGAGCAGTACTTC; CDR3 protein: CASSQEVAGVGLGYEQYF